Each of the 23 T cell receptor beta chains below was sequenced from the same sample in a study of blood T cell repertoires in COVID-19. The method was immunoSEQ multiplex PCR; TCRdb's version includes in-frame clones alone and lacks a portion of them. The repertoire holds 130,000 to 150,000 clones, with roughly nine tenths as singletons. Sequences were obtained from PBMCs or T cells enriched from blood (not recorded which). These receptors originate from a woman aged 40 to 50 who had been exposed to COVID-19.

This clone was picked up one time. DNA for the CDR3: TGTGCCAGCAGCTCCGATAGCGGGGGGGCCGTAGATACGCAGTATTTT. It specifies CASSSDSGGAVDTQYF. J is TRBJ2-3 and V is TRBV11-2; 11 nucleotides agree with TRBD2. This CDR3 has 16 amino acids. Germline loops: CDR1 SGHAT, CDR2 FQNNGV. V lost 4 bases and J lost 5; bases outside the gene matches: 8.

The V gene is TRBV28, the J gene TRBJ2-7; 8 bases fit TRBD1. Per the germline V gene, CDR1 is MDHEN and CDR2 is SYDVKM. V was pared by 4 bases and J by 0 bases, with 5 bases of the junction left unmatched. This CDR3 has 15 residues. The CDR3 is CASSSPQGASYEQYF. Here the CDR3 DNA reads TGTGCCAGCAGTTCTCCCCAGGGGGCCTCCTACGAGCAGTACTTC.

The chain recombines TRBV6-2 or TRBV6-3 with TRBJ2-3, with D tentatively TRBD2 (5 bases). Germline V lookup: CDR1 MNHEY, CDR2 SVGEGT. Trimming stripped 0 bases from V and 2 bases from J, with 12 bases between. The CDR3 has 16 residues. CDR3 protein: CASSYSRESNTDTQYF. In DNA form, the CDR3 reads TGTGCCAGCAGTTACTCGAGGGAGTCCAACACAGATACGCAGTATTTT.

This chain links TRBV5-5 with TRBJ2-7; 7 bases map to TRBD2. The V gene's germline CDR1 is SGHKS and CDR2 YYEKEE (reference sequence). The CDR3 loop spans 14 amino acids. The ends lost 2 bases at V and 3 bases at J; junction bases unmatched: 5. In nucleotides, the CDR3 is TGTGCCAGCAGCTTTTGGGAGGGAGACTACGAGCAGTACTTC. This translates into CASSFWEGDYEQYF.

V usage is TRBV10-2 and J usage is TRBJ1-1; TRBD1 agrees at 8 bases. Per germline, CDR1 WSHSY and CDR2 SAAADI. V shed 8 bases, J shed 1 base, and the junction held 3 bases outside the gene matches. The CDR3 totals 13 residues. The DNA for the CDR3 is TGCGCCAGCGGACAGGGAGGGAACACTGAAGCTTTCTTT. This gives the protein CASGQGGNTEAFF.

In its sample, this clone was seen once. The V gene is TRBV2, the J gene TRBJ1-3; D remains ambiguous. Looked up from germline, CDR1 is SNHLY and CDR2 is FYNNEI. V lost 6 bases and J 6 bases, leaving 27 bases between the germline ends. This CDR3 is 18 amino acids long. This CDR3 is CASSQPIPRTGSENTIYF. DNA for the CDR3: TGTGCCAGCAGCCAACCTATACCAAGGACCGGGAGCGAAAACACCATATATTTT.

The gene calls are TRBV19 and TRBJ1-1; D gene uncertain. The length of the CDR3 is 13 residues. Germline loops: CDR1 LNHDA, CDR2 SQIVND (reference sequence). The V and J ends lost 7 bases and 3 bases respectively, with 12 bases between them. CDR3 coding DNA: TGTGCCAGTATCGCTCTCGGGGACACTGAAGCTTTCTTT. Translating gives CASIALGDTEAFF.

The chain combines TRBV7-9 with TRBJ2-7, with TRBD2 matching 10 bases. This CDR3 region has 15 residues. Germline CDR1 and CDR2: SEHNR and FQNEAQ (reference sequence). V shed 5 bases and J 4 bases; nucleotides not matched to a gene: 8. This chain's CDR3 is CASSLGLADVYEQYF. The CDR3 coding sequence is TGTGCCAGCAGCCTTGGACTAGCGGACGTATACGAGCAGTACTTC.

J is TRBJ2-2 and V is TRBV7-3, with D possibly being TRBD1 (5 bases). Trimming pared 5 bases from V and 1 base from J, leaving 8 bases between. Germline CDR1 is SGHTA and CDR2 is FQGTGA. This CDR3 contains 14 residues. CDR3 protein: CASSRGQNTGELFF. CDR3 nucleotide sequence: TGTGCCAGCAGCCGTGGACAGAACACCGGGGAGCTGTTTTTT. The full variable domain, its missing parts supplied by reference TRBV7-3 and TRBJ2-2, is GAGVSQTPSNKVTEKGKYVELRCDPISGHTALYWYRQSLGQGPEFLIYFQGTGAADDSGLPNDRFFAVRPEGSVSTLKIQRTERGDSAVYLCASSRGQNTGELFFGEGSRLTVL.

The chain uses TRBV7-9 and TRBJ1-1; D remains unclear. With 1 base removed from V and 1 base from J, the gap between germline ends came to 13 bases. The length of the CDR3 is 16 residues. CDR1 is SEHNR, CDR2 FQNEAQ, per germline (reference sequence). CDR3 in amino acids: CASSLGLGRTNTEAFF. CDR3 in DNA: TGTGCCAGCAGCTTAGGTTTGGGCAGAACGAACACTGAAGCTTTCTTT.

The chain uses TRBV21-1 and TRBJ2-7; the DNA was not used to check the table's D call, TRBD2. TRBV21-1 has pseudogene status. The CDR3 spans 15 residues. CDR3 coding DNA: TGTGCCAGCAGAGGGCGGGGGGCTGTAGCCTACGAGCAGTACTTC. It is translated as CASRGRGAVAYEQYF.

CDR3 coding DNA: TGTGCCAGCAGTTACGATGAAATTGGCGGCGAGCAGTACTTC. Its translation: CASSYDEIGGEQYF. This sequence joins TRBV6-2 or TRBV6-3 and TRBJ2-7, with D unresolved. Germline V lookup: CDR1 MNHEY, CDR2 SVGEGT. V was clipped by 2 bases and J by 6 bases, with 14 bases between them. CDR3 length: 14 residues.

The genes are TRBV5-1 and TRBJ2-2; TRBD2 matches 10 bases. Germline assignment: CDR1 SGHRS and CDR2 YFSETQ. The CDR3 sequence is 16 residues long. V was pared by 0 bases and J by 2 bases, with 1 base of the junction left unmatched. For the CDR3, the DNA is TGCGCCAGCAGCTTGGGACTAGCGGGCAACACCGGGGAGCTGTTTTTT. Protein sequence: CASSLGLAGNTGELFF.

This clone has just one count. This chain connects TRBV6-5 to TRBJ2-7, with TRBD2 matching 7 bases. Trimming at V came to 5 bases and at J to 6 bases, leaving 10 bases not matched to a gene. The CDR3 has 14 amino acids. Germline lookup yields CDR1 MNHEY and CDR2 SVGAGI. The CDR3 is CASSHPGRGGEQYF. The DNA of the CDR3 is TGTGCCAGCAGTCACCCGGGGAGGGGTGGCGAGCAGTACTTC.

The V call is TRBV11-2, the J call TRBJ2-2, with TRBD2 matching 9 bases. The CDR3 loop spans 17 amino acids. Unmatched junction bases numbered 7, after V lost 4 bases and J lost 1 base. Germline CDR1 is SGHAT and CDR2 is FQNNGV. The CDR3 region is CASSSGAGGLNTGELFF. CDR3 DNA sequence: TGTGCCAGCAGCTCGGGAGCGGGAGGACTGAACACCGGGGAGCTGTTTTTT.

The chain couples TRBV24-1 to TRBJ2-3, with TRBD1 matching over 7 bases. After removal of 4 bases from V and 1 base from J, the junction contained 4 bases not matched to a gene. The length of the CDR3 is 15 residues. In germline, CDR1 is KGHDR, CDR2 SFDVKD. This chain's CDR3 is CATSERTGRTDTQYF. DNA for the CDR3: TGTGCCACCAGTGAACGGACAGGCCGCACAGATACGCAGTATTTT.

A few counts support this clone. The V call is TRBV29-1, the J call TRBJ2-2; 7 nucleotides agree with TRBD1. From germline, CDR1 is SQVTM and CDR2 ANQGSEA. V was clipped by 6 bases and J by 6 bases; unmatched bases: 7. The CDR3 extends over 13 amino acids. In nucleotides, the CDR3 is TGCAGCGTCGCACAGGGGCTTCCCGGGGAGCTGTTTTTT. As protein: CSVAQGLPGELFF.

The chain has TRBV4-1 and TRBJ2-7; possibly TRBD1 for D (5 bases). This CDR3 region has 14 residues. Trimming shortened V by 0 bases and J by 3 bases, and 9 bases separated the two germline ends. CDR1 is MGHRA, CDR2 YSYEKL, per germline. The CDR3, as DNA: TGCGCCAGCAGCCAAGATAGGGGTCACTACGAGCAGTACTTC. Its protein is CASSQDRGHYEQYF.

The genes are TRBV11-2 and TRBJ1-2; 8 bases fit TRBD1. Germline CDR1 reads SGHAT; CDR2 reads FQNNGV. V was pared by 5 bases and J by 8 bases, with 4 bases of the junction left unmatched. The CDR3 runs 12 residues. CDR3 sequence: CASSRQGSGYTF. In nucleotides, the CDR3 is TGTGCCAGCAGCCGACAGGGGTCGGGCTACACCTTC.

This sequence joins TRBV2 and TRBJ2-5, with a possible D match to TRBD1 (6 bases). V lost 9 bases to trimming and J lost 5 bases, with 16 bases between them. CDR1 is SNHLY, CDR2 FYNNEI, per germline. CDR3 length: 13 amino acids. DNA for the CDR3: TGTGCCAGAGGACAGTCAGCCTGGGAGACCCAGTACTTC. This gives the protein CARGQSAWETQYF.

The V and J genes are TRBV11-3 and TRBJ2-3; 14 nucleotides agree with TRBD2. This CDR3 comprises 16 residues. Germline V lookup: CDR1 SGHNT, CDR2 YENEEA. V was clipped by 4 bases and J by 4 bases; unmatched bases: 4. The CDR3 bases are TGTGCCAGCAGCTCTAGGACTAGCGGGAGGTCAGATACGCAGTATTTT. Translating gives CASSSRTSGRSDTQYF. The variable domain in full, completed from reference TRBV11-3 and TRBJ2-3, reads EAGVVQSPRYKIIEKKQPVAFWCNPISGHNTLYWYLQNLGQGPELLIRYENEEAVDDSQLPKDRFSAERLKGVDSTLKIQPAELGDSAVYLCASSSRTSGRSDTQYFGPGTRLTVL.

This clone was detected only once. This chain links TRBV4-3 with TRBJ1-5; D not certain. V gave up 1 base and J gave up 0 bases, with 7 bases separating them. Germline V gives CDR1 LGHNA, CDR2 YSLEER. The CDR3 is 15 amino acids. Here the CDR3 DNA reads TGCGCCAGCAGCCAAGGAACATATAGCAATCAGCCCCAGCATTTT. Translating gives CASSQGTYSNQPQHF.

The gene calls are TRBV27 and TRBJ2-7; 8 positions agree with TRBD1. Looked up from germline, CDR1 is MNHEY and CDR2 is SMNVEV (reference sequence). This CDR3 comprises 14 residues. V shed 6 bases, J shed 0 bases, and the junction held 4 bases outside the gene matches. CDR3 bases: TGTGCCAGCAGCTGGGACAGGAGCTCCTACGAGCAGTACTTC. Protein: CASSWDRSSYEQYF.